The present entry profiles one T cell receptor beta chain with its context. These data belong to a study of blood T cell repertoires in COVID-19. On the study more broadly: Samples representing acute and convalescent COVID-19 were sourced from the United States, Italy and Spain.

The CDR3 totals 12 residues. V was clipped by 3 bases and J by 3 bases, with 3 bases between them. The V gene's germline CDR1 is LGHDT and CDR2 YNNKEL (reference sequence). In the authors' methods: The assay estimated nucleated cells by amplifying reference gene primers. TCRdb's table, derived via immunoSEQ multiplex PCR, lists solely in-frame clones and lacks some. The DNA was the basis for D and trimming; V, J and clone size are from that table. The sample contains about 97,000 clones, almost 85% of which appear only once. Sequenced input: peripheral blood. V is TRBV3-1 (or the pseudogene TRBV3-2) and J is TRBJ2-1, with D uncertain. The TCR comes from a man between 35 and 55 years old with active or convalescent COVID-19. The CDR3 reads CASSHFYNEQFF. The CDR3 DNA reads TGTGCCAGCAGCCACTTCTACAATGAGCAGTTCTTC.